This T cell receptor beta chain was recorded in a study of shared clonotypes between healthy human individuals. Study in general: For every donor, three CD4 naive, three CD4 memory, two CD8 naive and one CD8 memory plates were used. Study-level results: Some clonotypes were shared by all four sorted-subset donors, while others were not shared. The non-shared ones had lower generation probabilities than the shared ones. Generally, estimated richness proved larger in naive subsets than it did in memory subsets.

Remarks on this clone: Its antigen is not known.

Naive CD8 cells comprised CD45RO-negative, CCR7-positively selected cells, excluding terminally differentiated effector memory CD45RA+ cells. Original analysis: There were no quality scores in the junction-only immunoSEQ sequences, so filtering differed. Sequenced by immunoSEQ multiplex PCR; TCRdb stores in-frame clones only, minus some. That table gives V, J and clone size, and the DNA gave D and trimming. The sample carries about 2.1 million clones, just over 90% recorded once. The germline V gene encodes CDR1 SGHTA and CDR2 FQGNSA. The CDR3 has 14 amino acids. Losses at the gene ends were 5 bases for V and 4 bases for J; bases not matched to a gene: 7.

V usage is TRBV7-2 and J usage is TRBJ2-5, with 7 bases identical to TRBD2. Sequencing used naive CD8+ T cells from PBMCs. The sequence was collected from a young man in good health. Some clones in this sample may be carry-over from other donors' samples. In DNA form, the CDR3 reads TGTGCCAGCAGCGAGATCGGGGGGACAGAGACCCAGTACTTC. Its translation is CASSEIGGTETQYF.